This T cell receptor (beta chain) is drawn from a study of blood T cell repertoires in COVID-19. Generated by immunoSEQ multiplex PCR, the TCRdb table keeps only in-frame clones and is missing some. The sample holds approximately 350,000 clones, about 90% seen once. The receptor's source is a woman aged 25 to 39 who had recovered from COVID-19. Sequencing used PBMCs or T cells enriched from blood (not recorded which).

CDR3 nucleotides: TGCAGCGTGAGTACTAGCGGGAATATTTATGAGCAGTTCTTC. Protein product: CSVSTSGNIYEQFF. The chain employs TRBV29-1 and TRBJ2-1, with 10 nucleotides matching TRBD2. Germline lookup yields CDR1 SQVTM and CDR2 ANQGSEA. V lost 6 bases to trimming and J lost 8 bases; unmatched junction nucleotides: 10. This CDR3 comprises 14 residues.